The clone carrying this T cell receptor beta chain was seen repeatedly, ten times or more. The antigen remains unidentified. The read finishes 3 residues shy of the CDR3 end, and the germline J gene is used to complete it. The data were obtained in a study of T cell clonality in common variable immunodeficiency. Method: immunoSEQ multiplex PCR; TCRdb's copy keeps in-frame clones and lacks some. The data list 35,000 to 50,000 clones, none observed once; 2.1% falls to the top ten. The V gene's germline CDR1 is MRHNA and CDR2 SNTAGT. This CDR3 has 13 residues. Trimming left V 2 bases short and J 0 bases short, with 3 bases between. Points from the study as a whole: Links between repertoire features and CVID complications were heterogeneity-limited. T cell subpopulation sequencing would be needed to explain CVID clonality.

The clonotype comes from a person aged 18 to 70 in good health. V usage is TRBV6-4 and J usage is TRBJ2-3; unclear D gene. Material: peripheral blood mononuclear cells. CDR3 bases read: TGTGCCAGCAGTGACCAGAGCACAGATACG. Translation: CASSDQSTDT. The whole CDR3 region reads CASSDQSTDTQYF.